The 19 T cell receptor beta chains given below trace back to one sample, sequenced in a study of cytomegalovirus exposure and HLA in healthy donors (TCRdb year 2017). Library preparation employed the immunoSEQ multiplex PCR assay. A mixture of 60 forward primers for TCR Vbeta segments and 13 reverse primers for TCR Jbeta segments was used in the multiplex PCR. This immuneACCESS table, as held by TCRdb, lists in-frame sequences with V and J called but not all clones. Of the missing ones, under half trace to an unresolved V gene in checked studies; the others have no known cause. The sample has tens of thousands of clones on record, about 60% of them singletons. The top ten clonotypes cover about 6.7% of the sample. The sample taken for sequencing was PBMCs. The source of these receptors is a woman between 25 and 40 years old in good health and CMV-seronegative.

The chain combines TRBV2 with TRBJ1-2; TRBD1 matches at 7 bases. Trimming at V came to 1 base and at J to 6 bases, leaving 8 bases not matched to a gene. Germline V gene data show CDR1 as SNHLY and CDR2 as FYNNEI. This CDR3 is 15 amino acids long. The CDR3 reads CASSEGQGRGDGYTF. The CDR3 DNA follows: TGTGCCAGCAGTGAAGGACAGGGACGGGGAGATGGCTACACCTTC.

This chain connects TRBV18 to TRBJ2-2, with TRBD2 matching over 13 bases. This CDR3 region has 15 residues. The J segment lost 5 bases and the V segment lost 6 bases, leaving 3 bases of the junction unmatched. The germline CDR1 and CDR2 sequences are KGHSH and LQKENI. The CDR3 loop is CASSGLAGVTGELFF. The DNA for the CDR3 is TGTGCCAGCTCCGGACTAGCGGGGGTTACCGGGGAGCTGTTTTTT.

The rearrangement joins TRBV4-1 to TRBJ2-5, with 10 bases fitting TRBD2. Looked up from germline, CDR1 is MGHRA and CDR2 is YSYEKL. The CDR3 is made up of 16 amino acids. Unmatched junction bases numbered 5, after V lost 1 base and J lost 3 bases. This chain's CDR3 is CASSQAQTSGEETQYF. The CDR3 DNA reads TGCGCCAGCAGCCAAGCACAAACTAGCGGGGAAGAGACCCAGTACTTC.

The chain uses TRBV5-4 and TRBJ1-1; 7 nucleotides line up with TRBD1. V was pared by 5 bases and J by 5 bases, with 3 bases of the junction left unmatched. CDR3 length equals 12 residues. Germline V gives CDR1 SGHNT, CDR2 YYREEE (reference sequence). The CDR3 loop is CASRDRATEAFF. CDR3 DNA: TGTGCCAGCAGAGACAGGGCAACTGAAGCTTTCTTT.

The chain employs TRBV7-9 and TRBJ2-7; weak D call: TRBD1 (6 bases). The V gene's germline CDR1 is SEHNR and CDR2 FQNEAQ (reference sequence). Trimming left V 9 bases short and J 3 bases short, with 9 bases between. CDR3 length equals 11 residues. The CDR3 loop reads CASQTGYEQYF. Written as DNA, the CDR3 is TGTGCCAGTCAGACAGGCTACGAGCAGTACTTC.

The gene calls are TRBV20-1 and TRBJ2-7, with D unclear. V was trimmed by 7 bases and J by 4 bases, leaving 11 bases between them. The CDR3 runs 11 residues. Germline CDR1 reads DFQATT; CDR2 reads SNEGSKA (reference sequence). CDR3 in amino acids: CSDPVDYEQYF. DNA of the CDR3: TGCAGTGACCCTGTAGATTACGAGCAGTACTTC.

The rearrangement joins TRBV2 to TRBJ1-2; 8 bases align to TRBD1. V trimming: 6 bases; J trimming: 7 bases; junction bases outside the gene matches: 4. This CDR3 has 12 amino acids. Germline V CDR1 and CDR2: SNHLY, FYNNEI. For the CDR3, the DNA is TGTGCCAGCAGGGGACAGGCAGGTGGCTACACCTTC. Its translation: CASRGQAGGYTF.

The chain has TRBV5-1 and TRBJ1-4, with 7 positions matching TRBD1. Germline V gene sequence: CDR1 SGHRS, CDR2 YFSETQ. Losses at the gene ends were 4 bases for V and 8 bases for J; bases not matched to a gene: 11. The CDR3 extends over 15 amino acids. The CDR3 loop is CASSPDQGGREKLFF. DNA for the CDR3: TGCGCCAGCAGCCCAGATCAAGGGGGCCGCGAAAAACTGTTTTTT.

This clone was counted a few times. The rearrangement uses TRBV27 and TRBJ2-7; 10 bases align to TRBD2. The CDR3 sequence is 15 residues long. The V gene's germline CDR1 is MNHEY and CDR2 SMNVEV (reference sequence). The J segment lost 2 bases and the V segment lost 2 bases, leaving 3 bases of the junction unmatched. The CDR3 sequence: CASSLVAGGPYEQYF. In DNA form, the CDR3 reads TGTGCCAGCAGTTTAGTAGCGGGAGGTCCCTACGAGCAGTACTTC.

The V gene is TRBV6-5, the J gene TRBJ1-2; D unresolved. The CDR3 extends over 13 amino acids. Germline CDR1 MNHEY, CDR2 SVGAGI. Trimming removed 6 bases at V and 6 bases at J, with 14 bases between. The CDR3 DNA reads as TGTGCCAGCAGGCTGGGCGCTAAGGATGGCTACACCTTC. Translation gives CASRLGAKDGYTF.

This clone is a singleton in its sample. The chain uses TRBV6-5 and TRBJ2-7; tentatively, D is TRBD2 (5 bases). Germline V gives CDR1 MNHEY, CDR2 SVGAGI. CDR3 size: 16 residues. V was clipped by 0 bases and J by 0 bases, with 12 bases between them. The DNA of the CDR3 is TGTGCCAGCAGTTACTCGACCAGCGGTAGCTCCTACGAGCAGTACTTC. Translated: CASSYSTSGSSYEQYF.

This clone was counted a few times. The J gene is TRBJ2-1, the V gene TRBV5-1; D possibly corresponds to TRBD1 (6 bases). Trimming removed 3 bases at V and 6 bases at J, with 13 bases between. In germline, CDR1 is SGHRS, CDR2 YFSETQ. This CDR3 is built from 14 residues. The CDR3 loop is CASSSGQNRNEQFF. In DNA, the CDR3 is TGCGCCAGCAGCTCAGGACAGAATCGCAATGAGCAGTTCTTC.

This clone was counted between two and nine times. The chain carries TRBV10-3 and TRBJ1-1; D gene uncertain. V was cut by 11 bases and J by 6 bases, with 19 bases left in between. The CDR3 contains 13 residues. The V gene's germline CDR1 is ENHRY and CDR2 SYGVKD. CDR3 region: CAGTGNPDAEAFF. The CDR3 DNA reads TGTGCCGGCACGGGGAACCCTGACGCTGAAGCTTTCTTT.

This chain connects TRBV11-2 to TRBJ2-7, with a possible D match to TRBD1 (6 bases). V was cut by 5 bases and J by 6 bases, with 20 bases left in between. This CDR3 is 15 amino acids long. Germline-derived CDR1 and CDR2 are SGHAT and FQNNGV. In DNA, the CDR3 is TGTGCCAGCAGCCCAATTACAGGGTTAGGGATCGAGCAGTACTTC. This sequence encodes CASSPITGLGIEQYF.

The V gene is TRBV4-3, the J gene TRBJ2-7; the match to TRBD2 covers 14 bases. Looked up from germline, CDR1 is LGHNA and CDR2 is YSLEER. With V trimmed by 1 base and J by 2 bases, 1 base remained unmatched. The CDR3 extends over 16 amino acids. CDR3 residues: CASSQGTSGRPYEQYF. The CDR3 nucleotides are TGCGCCAGCAGCCAAGGGACTAGCGGGAGGCCCTACGAGCAGTACTTC.

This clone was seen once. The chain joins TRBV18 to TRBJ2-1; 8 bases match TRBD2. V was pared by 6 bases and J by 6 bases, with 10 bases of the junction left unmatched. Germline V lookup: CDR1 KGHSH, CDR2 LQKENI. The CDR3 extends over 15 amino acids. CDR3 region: CASSRTGLAVNEQFF. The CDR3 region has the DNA TGTGCCAGCTCCCGGACCGGACTAGCCGTCAATGAGCAGTTCTTC.

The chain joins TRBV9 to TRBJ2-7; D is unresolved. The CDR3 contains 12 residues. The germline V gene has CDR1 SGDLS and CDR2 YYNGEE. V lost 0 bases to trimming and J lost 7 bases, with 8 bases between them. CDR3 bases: TGTGCCAGCAGCGTAGGAGCTTCTGAGCAGTACTTC. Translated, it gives CASSVGASEQYF. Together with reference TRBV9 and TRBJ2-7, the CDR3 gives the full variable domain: DSGVTQTPKHLITATGQRVTLRCSPRSGDLSVYWYQQSLDQGLQFLIQYYNGEERAKGNILERFSAQQFPDLHSELNLSSLELGDSALYFCASSVGASEQYFGPGTRLTVT.

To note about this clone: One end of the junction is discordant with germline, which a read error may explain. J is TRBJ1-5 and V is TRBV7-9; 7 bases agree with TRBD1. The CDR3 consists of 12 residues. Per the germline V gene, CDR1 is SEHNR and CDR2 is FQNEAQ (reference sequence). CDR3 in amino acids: CSSSSGGQPQHF. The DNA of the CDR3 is TGTTCCAGCAGCTCAGGGGGTCAGCCCCAGCATTTT. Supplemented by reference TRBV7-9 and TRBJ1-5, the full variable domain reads DTGVSQNPRHKITKRGQNVTFRCDPISEHNRLYWYRQTLGQGPEFLTYFQNEAQLEKSRLLSDRFSAERPKGSFSTLEIQRTEQGDSAMYLCSSSSGGQPQHFGDGTRLSIL.

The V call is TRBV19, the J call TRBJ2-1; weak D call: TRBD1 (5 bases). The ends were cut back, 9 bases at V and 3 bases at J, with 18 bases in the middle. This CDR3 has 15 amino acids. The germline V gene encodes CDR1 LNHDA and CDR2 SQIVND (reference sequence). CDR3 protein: CASSLMAGRYNEQFF. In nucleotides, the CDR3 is TGTGCCAGCAGTCTCATGGCAGGGCGCTACAATGAGCAGTTCTTC.